The following is a T cell receptor beta chain sequence with its context. Its antigen is not identified. Sequencing used immunoSEQ multiplex PCR; TCRdb keeps in-frame clones, though not all of them. Of approximately 59,000 clones listed, 87% are singletons. The germline V gene encodes CDR1 SGHVS and CDR2 FQNEAQ. Trimming removed 3 bases at V and 6 bases at J, with 30 bases between. The CDR3 contains 19 residues. The sample is drawn from a study of CD4 T cells in relation to SARS-CoV-2 and coronaviruses. Study-wide points: Monoreactive clones expanded significantly more to SARS-CoV-2 than crossreactive clones did. Roughly three fifths of donors had memory CD4+ clonotypes crossrecognizing SARS-CoV-2 and common cold coronavirus spike. Each donor contributed either pre-pandemic or post-infection samples, not both.

The unexposed donors gave CD4+ T cells in about 2010-2019, prior to COVID-19. CD4 enrichment then naive enrichment separated naive from memory CD4+ cells. V usage is TRBV7-8 and J usage is TRBJ2-7, with D maybe TRBD2 (7 bases). The receptor was derived from a human donor in good health. The specimen was memory CD4+ T cells from PBMCs. The CDR3 region has the DNA TGTGCCAGCAGCTTCAGGTGGTTAGGGGGGCCGGGGGGCCGTAGCGAGCAGTACTTC. It yields the protein CASSFRWLGGPGGRSEQYF.